This record looks at one T cell receptor (beta chain) sequence and its context. Antigen unknown. The source of the sample is a study of vaccination and CD4 T cells after COVID-19. Study summary: The cells in question were stimulated using overlapping spike peptides derived from SARS-CoV-2, HCoV-NL63, HCoV-OC43 and HCoV-229E.

The CDR3 extends over 17 amino acids. The germline V and J ends were trimmed by 0 bases and 7 bases, with 19 bases remaining between them. Germline CDR1 and CDR2: SGHDN and FVKESK. Sequence data for DNA of cultured CD4+ T cells were generated by the Oncomine TCR Beta short-read assay. MiXCR, run by TCRdb on the PCR reads, gives a single entry per CDR3 protein. The table lists over 15,000 distinct CDR3 sequences, about 40% of them singletons. Treatment denoted: roughly 11-day PBMC culture with coronavirus spike peptide pools or control peptides (ViraFEST assay). Sequencing was carried out using CD4+ T cells from blood, cultured in vitro. The origin of this receptor is a human donor who had recovered from COVID-19. The gene calls are TRBV14 and TRBJ2-1; D may be TRBD2 (6 bases). This CDR3 reads CASSQEAGTFEGNEQFF. CDR3 bases: TGTGCCAGCAGCCAAGAGGCGGGGACGTTCGAAGGAAATGAGCAGTTCTTC.